This passage covers 13 T cell receptor beta chains from one sample sequenced in a study of blood T cell repertoires in COVID-19. The method was immunoSEQ multiplex PCR; TCRdb's version includes in-frame clones alone and lacks a portion of them. The sample consists of approximately 150,000 clones, over 85% of them appearing once. The specimen was peripheral blood. Receptor source: a man aged 55 to 70 with active or convalescent COVID-19.

The chain uses TRBV15 and TRBJ1-1; the match to TRBD1 covers 9 bases. With 3 bases clipped from V and 2 bases from J, the junction kept 4 bases outside the gene matches. CDR1 LNHNV and CDR2 YYDKDF come from the germline V gene (reference sequence). CDR3 length: 15 amino acids. CDR3 DNA sequence: TGTGCCACCAGCAGTGTGGGACAGGGCAACACTGAAGCTTTCTTT. It specifies CATSSVGQGNTEAFF.

The chain carries TRBV18 and TRBJ1-1, with D perhaps TRBD1 (6 bases). There are 16 residues in the CDR3. Germline CDR1 KGHSH, CDR2 LQKENI. V shed 3 bases and J shed 1 base, with 15 bases lying between them. In nucleotides, the CDR3 is TGTGCCAGCTCACCCCCCAGCAGGGGCCGGAACACTGAAGCTTTCTTT. This codes for CASSPPSRGRNTEAFF.

The CDR3 DNA reads TGTGCCAGCAGTTTGTCGAAGGGGGGGCGCGCCTATGGCTACACCTTC. This encodes CASSLSKGGRAYGYTF. The chain joins TRBV28 to TRBJ1-2, with TRBD1 as a possible D gene (6 bases). The CDR3 has 16 residues. Trimming left V 3 bases short and J 4 bases short, with 18 bases between. CDR1 and CDR2 (germline): MDHEN, SYDVKM.

V is TRBV6-5 and J is TRBJ2-3, with D possibly TRBD1 on 6 matching bases. With 2 bases removed from V and 2 bases from J, the gap between germline ends came to 14 bases. The germline V gene encodes CDR1 MNHEY and CDR2 SVGAGI. The CDR3 loop spans 16 amino acids. CDR3: CASSYSWGHLTDTQYF. CDR3 bases: TGTGCCAGCAGTTACAGCTGGGGACACCTCACAGATACGCAGTATTTT.

The V call is TRBV18, the J call TRBJ1-1, with D perhaps matching TRBD1 (6 bases). Trimming pared 3 bases from V and 6 bases from J, leaving 17 bases between. The CDR3 is 15 residues long. Germline CDR1 reads KGHSH; CDR2 reads LQKENI. The CDR3 here is CASSPPGHGKAEAFF. The CDR3 DNA sequence: TGTGCCAGCTCACCTCCGGGACACGGGAAGGCTGAAGCTTTCTTT.

The chain has TRBV27 and TRBJ1-2, with D possibly being TRBD1 (6 bases). Germline loops: CDR1 MNHEY, CDR2 SMNVEV (reference sequence). The germline V and J ends were trimmed by 3 bases and 7 bases, with 15 bases remaining between them. This CDR3 has 14 residues. The CDR3 here is CASSFSGTPSGYTF. DNA for the CDR3: TGTGCCAGCAGTTTTTCCGGGACACCCTCTGGCTACACCTTC.

The genes are TRBV2 and TRBJ1-1; a possible D gene is TRBD1 (5 bases). The length of the CDR3 is 13 residues. From germline, CDR1 is SNHLY and CDR2 FYNNEI. Trimming stripped 8 bases from V and 8 bases from J, with 18 bases between. The CDR3 DNA sequence: TGTGCCAGCTCAGTCTTTGGTAACAGGGAAGCTTTCTTT. Translated: CASSVFGNREAFF.

The chain combines TRBV10-3 with TRBJ2-1, with TRBD2 matching over 7 bases. V gave up 6 bases and J gave up 0 bases; unmatched junction bases: 11. The CDR3 length is 17 residues. Germline-derived CDR1 and CDR2 are ENHRY and SYGVKD. The CDR3 region has the DNA TGTGCCATCAGCTTTTCTCCACTAGCGAGCTCCTACAATGAGCAGTTCTTC. It translates to CAISFSPLASSYNEQFF.

This clone was seen a handful of times. The V call is TRBV7-2, the J call TRBJ2-7; perhaps TRBD2 as D (5 bases). Trimming cost V 2 bases and J 9 bases, with 11 bases left between them. Germline V CDR1 and CDR2: SGHTA, FQGNSA. This CDR3 contains 12 residues. Written as DNA, the CDR3 is TGTGCCAGCAGCTTAAGGCCTGAGGGGCAGTACTTC. Its protein product is CASSLRPEGQYF.

J is TRBJ2-3 and V is TRBV24-1, with 12 bases aligning to TRBD2. CDR3 length: 16 residues. The V and J ends lost 3 bases and 0 bases, in that order; junction bases with no gene match: 0. CDR1 KGHDR and CDR2 SFDVKD come from the germline V gene. CDR3 DNA sequence: TGTGCCACCAGTGATGGGACTAGCGGGAGCACAGATACGCAGTATTTT. Its translation is CATSDGTSGSTDTQYF.

The V and J genes are TRBV5-1 and TRBJ2-1; 13 bases fit TRBD2. The CDR3 contains 19 residues. Germline CDR1 SGHRS, CDR2 YFSETQ. Losses at the gene ends were 1 base for V and 4 bases for J; bases not matched to a gene: 11. The CDR3 bases are TGCGCCAGCAGCTTGCGTTGGACTAGCGGGGGAGGCCTATACAATGAGCAGTTCTTC. Translated: CASSLRWTSGGGLYNEQFF.

This clone was seen once. The chain is built from TRBV7-8 and TRBJ1-1; D remains unclear. The length of the CDR3 is 11 residues. Trimming left V 5 bases short and J 7 bases short, with 8 bases between. CDR1 and CDR2 (germline): SGHVS, FQNEAQ. The chain's CDR3 is CASSPAGEAFF. The CDR3, as DNA: TGTGCCAGCAGCCCCGCAGGTGAAGCTTTCTTT.

The V gene is TRBV7-6, the J gene TRBJ1-5; D uncertain. Germline CDR1 reads SGHVS; CDR2 reads FNYEAQ. This CDR3 is 13 amino acids long. Trimming cost V 1 base and J 3 bases, with 4 bases left between them. For the CDR3, the DNA is TGTGCCAGCAGCTTAGAGCCCAATCAGCCCCAGCATTTT. Amino acids: CASSLEPNQPQHF.